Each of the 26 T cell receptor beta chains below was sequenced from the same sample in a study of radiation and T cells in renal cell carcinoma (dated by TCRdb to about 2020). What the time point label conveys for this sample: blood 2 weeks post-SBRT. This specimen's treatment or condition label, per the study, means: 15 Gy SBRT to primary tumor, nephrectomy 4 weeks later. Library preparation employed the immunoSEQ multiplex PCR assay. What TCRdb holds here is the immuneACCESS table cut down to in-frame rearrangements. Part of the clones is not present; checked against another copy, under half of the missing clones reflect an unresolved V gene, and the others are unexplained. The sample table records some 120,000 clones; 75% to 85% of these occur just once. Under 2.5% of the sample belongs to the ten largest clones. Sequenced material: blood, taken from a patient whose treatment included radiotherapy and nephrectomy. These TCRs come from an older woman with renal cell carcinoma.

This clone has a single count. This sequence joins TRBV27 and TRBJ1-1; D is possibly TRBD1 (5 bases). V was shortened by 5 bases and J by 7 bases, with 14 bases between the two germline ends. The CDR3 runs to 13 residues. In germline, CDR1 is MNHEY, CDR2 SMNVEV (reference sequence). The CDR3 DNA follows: TGTGCCAGCAGTCACTCCCGGGGCGGTGAAGCTTTCTTT. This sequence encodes CASSHSRGGEAFF.

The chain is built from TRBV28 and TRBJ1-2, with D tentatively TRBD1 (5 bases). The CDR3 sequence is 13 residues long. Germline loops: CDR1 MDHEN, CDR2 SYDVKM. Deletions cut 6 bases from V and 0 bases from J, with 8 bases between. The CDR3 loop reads CASSWDSNYGYTF. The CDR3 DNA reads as TGTGCCAGCAGCTGGGACTCTAACTATGGCTACACCTTC.

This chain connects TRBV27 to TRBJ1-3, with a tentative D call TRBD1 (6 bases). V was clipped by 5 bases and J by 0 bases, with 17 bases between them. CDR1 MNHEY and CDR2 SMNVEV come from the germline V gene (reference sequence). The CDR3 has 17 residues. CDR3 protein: CASSPYSGALSGNTIYF. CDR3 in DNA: TGTGCCAGCAGTCCATATTCAGGGGCCCTCTCTGGAAACACCATATATTTT.

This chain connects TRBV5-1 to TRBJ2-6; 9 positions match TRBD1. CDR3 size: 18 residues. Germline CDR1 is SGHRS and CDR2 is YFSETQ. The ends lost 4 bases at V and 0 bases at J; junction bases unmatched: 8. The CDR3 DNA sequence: TGCGCCAGCAGCCCCTCCGGGACAGGGATCTCTGGGGCCAACGTCCTGACTTTC. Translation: CASSPSGTGISGANVLTF.

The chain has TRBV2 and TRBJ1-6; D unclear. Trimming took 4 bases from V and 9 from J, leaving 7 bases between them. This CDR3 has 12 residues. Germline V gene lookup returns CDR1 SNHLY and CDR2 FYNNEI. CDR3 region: CASSAQVSPLHF. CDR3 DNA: TGTGCCAGCAGTGCTCAGGTTTCACCCCTCCACTTT.

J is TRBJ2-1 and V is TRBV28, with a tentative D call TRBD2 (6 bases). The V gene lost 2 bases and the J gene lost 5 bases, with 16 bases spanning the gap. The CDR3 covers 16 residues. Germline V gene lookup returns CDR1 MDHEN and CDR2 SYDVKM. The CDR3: CASSLSGPPPNNEQFF. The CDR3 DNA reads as TGTGCCAGCAGTTTAAGCGGGCCGCCGCCGAACAATGAGCAGTTCTTC. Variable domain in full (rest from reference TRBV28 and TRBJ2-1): DVKVTQSSRYLVKRTGEKVFLECVQDMDHENMFWYRQDPGLGLRLIYFSYDVKMKEKGDIPEGYSVSREKKERFSLILESASTNQTSMYLCASSLSGPPPNNEQFFGPGTRLTVL.

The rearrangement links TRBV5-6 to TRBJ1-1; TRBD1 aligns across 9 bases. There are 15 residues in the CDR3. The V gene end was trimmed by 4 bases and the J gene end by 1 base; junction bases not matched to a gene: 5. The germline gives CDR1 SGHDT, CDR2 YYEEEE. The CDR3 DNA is TGTGCCAGCAGCCCCGGACAGGGGAAGAACACTGAAGCTTTCTTT. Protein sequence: CASSPGQGKNTEAFF.

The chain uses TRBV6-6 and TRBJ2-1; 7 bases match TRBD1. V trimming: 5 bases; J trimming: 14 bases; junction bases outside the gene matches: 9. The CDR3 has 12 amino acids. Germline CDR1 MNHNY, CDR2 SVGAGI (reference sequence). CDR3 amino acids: CASSETGINKFF. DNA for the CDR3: TGTGCCAGCAGTGAGACAGGGATTAATAAGTTCTTC.

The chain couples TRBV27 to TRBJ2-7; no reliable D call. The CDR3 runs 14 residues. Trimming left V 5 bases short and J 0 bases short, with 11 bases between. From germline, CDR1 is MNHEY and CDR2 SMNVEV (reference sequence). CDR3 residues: CASSLRRSSYEQYF. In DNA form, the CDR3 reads TGTGCCAGCAGTCTCCGAAGAAGCTCCTACGAGCAGTACTTC.

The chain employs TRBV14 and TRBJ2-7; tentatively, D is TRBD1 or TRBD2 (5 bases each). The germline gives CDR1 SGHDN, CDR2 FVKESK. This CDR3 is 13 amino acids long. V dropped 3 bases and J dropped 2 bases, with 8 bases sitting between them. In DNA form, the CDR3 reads TGTGCCAGCAGCCACTGGGGGACCTACGAGCAGTACTTC. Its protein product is CASSHWGTYEQYF. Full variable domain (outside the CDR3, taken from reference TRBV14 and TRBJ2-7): EAGVTQFPSHSVIEKGQTVTLRCDPISGHDNLYWYRRVMGKEIKFLLHFVKESKQDESGMPNNRFLAERTGGTYSTLKVQPAELEDSGVYFCASSHWGTYEQYFGPGTRLTVT.

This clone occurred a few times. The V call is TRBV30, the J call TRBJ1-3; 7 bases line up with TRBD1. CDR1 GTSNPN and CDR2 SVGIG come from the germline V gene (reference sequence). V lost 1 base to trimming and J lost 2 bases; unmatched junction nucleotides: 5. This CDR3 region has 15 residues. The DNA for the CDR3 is TGTGCCTGGAGTGAAGGGACAGTAACTGGAAACACCATATATTTT. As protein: CAWSEGTVTGNTIYF.

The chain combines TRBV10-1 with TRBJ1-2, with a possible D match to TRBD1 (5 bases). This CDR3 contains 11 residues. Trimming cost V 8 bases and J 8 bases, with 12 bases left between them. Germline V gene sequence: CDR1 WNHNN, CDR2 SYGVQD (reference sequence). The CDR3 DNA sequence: TGCGCCAGCCCCCCAGGGAAAGGCTACACCTTC. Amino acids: CASPPGKGYTF.

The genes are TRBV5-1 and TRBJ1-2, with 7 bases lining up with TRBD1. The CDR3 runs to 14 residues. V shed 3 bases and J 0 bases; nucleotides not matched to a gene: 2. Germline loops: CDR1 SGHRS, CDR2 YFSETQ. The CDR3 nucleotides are TGCGCCAGCAGCTCGGGGACAGCTAACTATGGCTACACCTTC. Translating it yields CASSSGTANYGYTF.

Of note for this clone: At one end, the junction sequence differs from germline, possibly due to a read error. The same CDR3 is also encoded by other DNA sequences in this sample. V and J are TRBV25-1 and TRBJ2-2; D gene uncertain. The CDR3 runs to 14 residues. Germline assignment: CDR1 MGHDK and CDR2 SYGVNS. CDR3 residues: CASSDQTMRGELFF. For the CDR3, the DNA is TGTGCCAGTAGTGACCAAACAATGCGCGGGGAGCTGTTTTTT.

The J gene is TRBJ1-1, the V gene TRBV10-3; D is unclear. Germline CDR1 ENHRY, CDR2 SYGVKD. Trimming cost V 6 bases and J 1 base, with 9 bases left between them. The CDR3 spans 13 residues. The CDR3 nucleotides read TGTGCCATCAGATGGGCAGCGAACACTGAAGCTTTCTTT. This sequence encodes CAIRWAANTEAFF.

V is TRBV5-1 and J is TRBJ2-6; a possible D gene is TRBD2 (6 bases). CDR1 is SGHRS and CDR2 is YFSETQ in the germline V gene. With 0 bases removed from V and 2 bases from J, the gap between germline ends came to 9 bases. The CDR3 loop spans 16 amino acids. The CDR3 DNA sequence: TGCGCCAGCAGCTTGGTTGCGGGGACTGGGGCCAACGTCCTGACTTTC. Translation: CASSLVAGTGANVLTF.

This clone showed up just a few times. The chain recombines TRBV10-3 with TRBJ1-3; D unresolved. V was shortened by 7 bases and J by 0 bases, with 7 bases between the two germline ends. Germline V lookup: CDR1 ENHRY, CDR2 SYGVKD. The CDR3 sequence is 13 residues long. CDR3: CAINSGSGNTIYF. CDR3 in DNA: TGTGCCATCAACTCCGGCTCTGGAAACACCATATATTTT.

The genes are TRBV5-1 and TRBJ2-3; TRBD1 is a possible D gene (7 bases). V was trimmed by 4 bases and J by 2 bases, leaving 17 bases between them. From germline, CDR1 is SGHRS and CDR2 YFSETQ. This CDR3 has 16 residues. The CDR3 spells CASSPRTGGYTDTQYF. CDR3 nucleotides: TGCGCCAGCAGCCCGAGGACAGGAGGGTACACAGATACGCAGTATTTT.

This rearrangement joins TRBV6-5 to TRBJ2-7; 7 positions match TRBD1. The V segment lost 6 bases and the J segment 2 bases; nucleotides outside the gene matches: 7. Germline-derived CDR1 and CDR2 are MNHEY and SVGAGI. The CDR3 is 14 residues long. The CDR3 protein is CASRARDRAYEQYF. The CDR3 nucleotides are TGTGCCAGCAGGGCCCGGGACAGAGCCTACGAGCAGTACTTC.

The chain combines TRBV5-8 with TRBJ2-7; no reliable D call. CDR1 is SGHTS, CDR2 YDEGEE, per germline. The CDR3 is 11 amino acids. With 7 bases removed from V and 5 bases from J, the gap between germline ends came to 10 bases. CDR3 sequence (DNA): TGTGCCAGCTTATACATGAACGAGCAGTACTTC. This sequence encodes CASLYMNEQYF. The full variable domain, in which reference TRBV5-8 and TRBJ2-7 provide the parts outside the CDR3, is EAGVTQSPTHLIKTRGQQATLRCSPISGHTSVYWYQQALGLGLQFLLWYDEGEERNRGNFPPRFSGRQFPNYSSELNVNALELEDSALYLCASLYMNEQYFGPGTRLTVT.

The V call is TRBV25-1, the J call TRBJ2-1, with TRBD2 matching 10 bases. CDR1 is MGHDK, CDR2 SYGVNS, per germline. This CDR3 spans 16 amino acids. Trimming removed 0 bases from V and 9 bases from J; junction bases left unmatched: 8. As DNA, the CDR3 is TGTGCCAGCAGTGAATATAGAGGGACTAGCGTAGGTGAGCAGTTCTTC. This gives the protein CASSEYRGTSVGEQFF.

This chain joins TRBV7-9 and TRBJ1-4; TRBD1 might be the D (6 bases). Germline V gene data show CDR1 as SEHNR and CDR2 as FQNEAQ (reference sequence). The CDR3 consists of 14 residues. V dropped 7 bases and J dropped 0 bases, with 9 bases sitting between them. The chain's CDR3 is CASTPGATNEKLFF. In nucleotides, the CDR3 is TGTGCCAGCACCCCAGGGGCAACTAATGAAAAACTGTTTTTT.

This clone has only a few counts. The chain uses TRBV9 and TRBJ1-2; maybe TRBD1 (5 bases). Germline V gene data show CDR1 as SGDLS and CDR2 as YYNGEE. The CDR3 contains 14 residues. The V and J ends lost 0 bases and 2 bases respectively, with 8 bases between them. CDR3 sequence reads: CASSVGWDNYGYTF. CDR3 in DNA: TGTGCCAGCAGCGTAGGGTGGGACAACTATGGCTACACCTTC.

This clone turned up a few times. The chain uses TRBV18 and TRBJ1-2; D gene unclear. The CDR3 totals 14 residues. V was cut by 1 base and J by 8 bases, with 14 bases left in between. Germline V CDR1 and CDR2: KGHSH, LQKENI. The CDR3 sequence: CASSPQHRVEGYTF. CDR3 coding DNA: TGTGCCAGCTCACCACAACACCGAGTGGAAGGCTACACCTTC. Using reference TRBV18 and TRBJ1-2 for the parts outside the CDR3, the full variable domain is NAGVMQNPRHLVRRRGQEARLRCSPMKGHSHVYWYRQLPEEGLKFMVYLQKENIIDESGMPKERFSAEFPKEGPSILRIQQVVRGDSAAYFCASSPQHRVEGYTFGSGTRLTVV.

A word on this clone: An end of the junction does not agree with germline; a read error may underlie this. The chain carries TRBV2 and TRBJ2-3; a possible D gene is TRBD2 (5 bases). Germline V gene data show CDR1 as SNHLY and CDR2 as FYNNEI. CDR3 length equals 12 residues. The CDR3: CASTESGDTQYF. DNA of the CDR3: TGTGCCAGCACTGAAAGCGGAGATACGCAGTATTTT.

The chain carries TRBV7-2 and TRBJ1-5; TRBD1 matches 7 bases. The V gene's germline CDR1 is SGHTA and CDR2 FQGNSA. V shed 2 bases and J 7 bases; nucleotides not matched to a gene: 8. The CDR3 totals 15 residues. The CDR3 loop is CASSLSTGWGQPQHF. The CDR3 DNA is TGTGCCAGCAGCTTATCGACAGGGTGGGGCCAGCCCCAGCATTTT.